A single sample gave rise to the 21 T cell receptor beta chains below, sequenced in a study of blood T cell repertoires in COVID-19. Profiling relied on immunoSEQ multiplex PCR, and the TCRdb table lists in-frame clones only, not all of them. The sample contains approximately 140,000 clones, around 82% of which appear only once. The sequencing input was peripheral blood. These receptors were taken from a man between 60 and 75 years old with acute or convalescent COVID-19.

J is TRBJ1-5 and V is TRBV6-1; the match to TRBD1 covers 8 bases. CDR1 and CDR2 from the germline V gene are MNHNS and SASEGT. There are 13 residues in the CDR3. J lost 6 bases, V lost 3 bases, and 1 base had no gene match. In DNA form, the CDR3 reads TGTGCCAGCAGTGAGGACAGGGTTCAGCCCCAGCATTTT. Amino acid sequence: CASSEDRVQPQHF.

The table lists this clone with a few counts. The chain is built from TRBV15 and TRBJ2-2; D call uncertain. Between the trimmed V and J ends, which lost 1 base and 5 bases, there was a span of 5 bases. Germline V gene lookup returns CDR1 LNHNV and CDR2 YYDKDF (reference sequence). This CDR3 region has 13 residues. CDR3 DNA: TGTGCCACCAGCAGAGCCCAAACCGGGGAGCTGTTTTTT. Its protein product is CATSRAQTGELFF.

This chain joins TRBV6-5 and TRBJ2-1; D is possibly TRBD1 (6 bases). The ends were cut back, 2 bases at V and 1 base at J, with 9 bases in the middle. Germline CDR1 MNHEY, CDR2 SVGAGI. CDR3 length: 15 amino acids. The CDR3 nucleotides read TGTGCCAGCAGTTACACTAGGGGGTCCTACAATGAGCAGTTCTTC. This encodes CASSYTRGSYNEQFF.

J is TRBJ2-5 and V is TRBV15; D unclear. The V end was cut by 6 bases, the J end by 2 bases, with 16 bases between. CDR1 and CDR2 (germline): LNHNV, YYDKDF (reference sequence). The CDR3 spans 15 residues. The CDR3 is CATSPTSGSQETQYF. CDR3 DNA: TGTGCCACCAGTCCTACCTCCGGGTCTCAAGAGACCCAGTACTTC.

Only one count was recorded for this clone. The chain recombines TRBV12-3 or TRBV12-4 with TRBJ2-7, with 8 positions matching TRBD1. The CDR3 is 13 amino acids. V lost 6 bases to trimming and J lost 5 bases; unmatched junction nucleotides: 6. The CDR3 DNA reads TGTGCCAGCAGAAGGCAGGGGGCCCACGAGCAGTACTTC. Encoded protein: CASRRQGAHEQYF.

J is TRBJ2-1 and V is TRBV27; 9 bases map to TRBD2. V trimming: 7 bases; J trimming: 9 bases; junction bases outside the gene matches: 13. Germline V lookup: CDR1 MNHEY, CDR2 SMNVEV (reference sequence). The CDR3 sequence is 15 residues long. The CDR3 coding sequence is TGTGCCAGCAATAGCGGGAGATCGGAGTACGGTGAGCAGTTCTTC. Its translation is CASNSGRSEYGEQFF.

J is TRBJ2-3 and V is TRBV6-5, with 11 bases that match TRBD2. There are 14 residues in the CDR3. The V segment lost 8 bases and the J segment 8 bases; nucleotides outside the gene matches: 9. Germline-derived CDR1 and CDR2 are MNHEY and SVGAGI. The CDR3 DNA sequence: TGTGCCAGCCGCCAAACTAGCGGGGGCCCTACGCAGTATTTT. Translation gives CASRQTSGGPTQYF.

Of note for this clone: Within the sample, other DNA sequences also encode this same CDR3. The rearrangement links TRBV5-8 to TRBJ2-5; D is ambiguous. Germline loops: CDR1 SGHTS, CDR2 YDEGEE. CDR3 length: 14 amino acids. V was pared by 0 bases and J by 2 bases, with 8 bases between. CDR3 sequence reads: CASSLGQAQETQYF. In DNA form, the CDR3 reads TGTGCCAGCAGCTTGGGGCAGGCTCAAGAGACCCAGTACTTC.

The chain links TRBV6-5 to TRBJ2-7; 8 bases are a match to TRBD1. The germline V gene encodes CDR1 MNHEY and CDR2 SVGAGI. This CDR3 has 13 amino acids. Trimming cost V 2 bases and J 6 bases; bases outside gene matches: 3. CDR3 DNA: TGTGCCAGCAGTTACGCAGGGGGCGCCGAGCAGTACTTC. Its protein product is CASSYAGGAEQYF.

The gene calls are TRBV6-1 and TRBJ2-3; 9 bases are shared with TRBD1. Per germline, CDR1 MNHNS and CDR2 SASEGT. The V gene end was trimmed by 1 base and the J gene end by 3 bases; junction bases not matched to a gene: 2. The CDR3 is made up of 15 amino acids. The CDR3 region is CASSEVDRGTDTQYF. In DNA form, the CDR3 reads TGTGCCAGCAGTGAAGTGGACAGGGGAACAGATACGCAGTATTTT.

The chain has TRBV25-1 and TRBJ1-6, with 7 bases that match TRBD1. The CDR3 has 17 residues. Germline lookup yields CDR1 MGHDK and CDR2 SYGVNS. J gave up 10 bases and V 3 bases, and 15 bases lay outside the gene matches. The DNA for the CDR3 is TGTGCCAGCAGTGACCCCCTTGCGGGGACAGTCGGCTCACCCCTCCACTTT. Translated, it gives CASSDPLAGTVGSPLHF.

The CDR3 loop is CASSSRVTRQGYEQYF. The CDR3 nucleotides read TGTGCCAGCAGCTCCCGGGTTACTCGGCAGGGCTACGAGCAGTACTTC. The chain carries TRBV7-6 and TRBJ2-7, with D possibly matching TRBD1 (5 bases). Germline V CDR1 and CDR2: SGHVS, FNYEAQ. V lost 4 bases, J lost 3 bases, and 19 bases lay in between. CDR3 length: 16 amino acids.

The chain has TRBV28 and TRBJ2-7; D unresolved. The CDR3 runs 14 residues. CDR1 MDHEN and CDR2 SYDVKM come from the germline V gene. Deletions cut 2 bases from V and 3 bases from J, with 11 bases between. Here the CDR3 reads CASSLPGQFYEQYF. The CDR3, as DNA: TGTGCCAGCAGTTTACCGGGTCAGTTCTACGAGCAGTACTTC.

The chain uses TRBV9 and TRBJ1-5; D may be TRBD1 (6 bases). Between the trimmed V and J ends, which lost 4 bases and 3 bases, there was a span of 14 bases. Looked up from germline, CDR1 is SGDLS and CDR2 is YYNGEE. The CDR3 sequence is 15 residues long. CDR3 in amino acids: CASSSAGVYNQPQHF. DNA of the CDR3: TGTGCCAGCAGCTCAGCAGGGGTCTACAATCAGCCCCAGCATTTT.

The J gene is TRBJ2-7, the V gene TRBV6-5, with D hard to call. CDR1 is MNHEY and CDR2 is SVGAGI in the germline V gene. The CDR3 contains 13 residues. Trimming cost V 6 bases and J 2 bases, with 11 bases left between them. The CDR3 DNA follows: TGTGCCAGCAGGGTTTTACCAGCCTACGAGCAGTACTTC. Protein product: CASRVLPAYEQYF.

Only a few counts were recorded for this clone. V gene TRBV6-5 combines with J gene TRBJ2-1, with 8 bases that match TRBD1. Germline V lookup: CDR1 MNHEY, CDR2 SVGAGI. The CDR3 consists of 15 residues. V trimming: 2 bases; J trimming: 10 bases; junction bases outside the gene matches: 10. CDR3 loop: CASSYRGQGLREQFF. The CDR3 DNA sequence: TGTGCCAGCAGTTACAGAGGACAGGGATTAAGGGAGCAGTTCTTC.

The J gene is TRBJ2-5, the V gene TRBV19, with D uncertain. Germline V gives CDR1 LNHDA, CDR2 SQIVND (reference sequence). This CDR3 is 13 amino acids long. V was pared by 3 bases and J by 1 base, with 6 bases between. This CDR3 reads CASSINSQETQYF. The CDR3 coding sequence is TGTGCCAGTAGTATTAACAGCCAAGAGACCCAGTACTTC. The variable domain in full, completed from reference TRBV19 and TRBJ2-5, reads DGGITQSPKYLFRKEGQNVTLSCEQNLNHDAMYWYRQDPGQGLRLIYYSQIVNDFQKGDIAEGYSVSREKKESFPLTVTSAQKNPTAFYLCASSINSQETQYFGPGTRLLVL.

The table lists this clone with a few counts. This rearrangement joins TRBV5-1 to TRBJ1-2; TRBD1 might be the D (6 bases). CDR1 is SGHRS, CDR2 YFSETQ, per germline. The CDR3 is 15 amino acids. V was shortened by 3 bases and J by 8 bases, with 20 bases between the two germline ends. CDR3 DNA: TGCGCCAGCAGCTGGGGTACAGATCAGGGGCAGGGCTACACCTTC. It is translated as CASSWGTDQGQGYTF.

The chain couples TRBV19 to TRBJ1-1, with 7 bases matching TRBD1. The CDR3 sequence is 13 residues long. Germline CDR1 reads LNHDA; CDR2 reads SQIVND (reference sequence). V lost 4 bases, J lost 3 bases, and 2 bases stayed unmatched. Written as DNA, the CDR3 is TGTGCCAGTAGTAATACAGGGGACACTGAAGCTTTCTTT. Its protein is CASSNTGDTEAFF.

This chain uses TRBV6-5 with TRBJ1-2; TRBD1 might be the D (5 bases). The V end lost 6 bases, the J end lost 1 base, and 12 bases lay between the germline ends. Germline-derived CDR1 and CDR2 are MNHEY and SVGAGI. This CDR3 region has 14 residues. The CDR3 DNA reads as TGTGCCAGCAGCTTGCAACAGGTTAACTATGGCTACACCTTC. Its translation: CASSLQQVNYGYTF.

The chain has TRBV3-1 (or the pseudogene TRBV3-2) and TRBJ2-6; no clear D. CDR1 LGHDT and CDR2 YNNKEL come from the germline V gene (reference sequence). Trimming took off 2 bases at V and 2 bases at J, with 4 bases between the two ends. This CDR3 is 14 amino acids long. CDR3 residues: CASSQTAGANVLTF. The CDR3 DNA reads as TGTGCCAGCAGCCAAACAGCTGGGGCCAACGTCCTGACTTTC.